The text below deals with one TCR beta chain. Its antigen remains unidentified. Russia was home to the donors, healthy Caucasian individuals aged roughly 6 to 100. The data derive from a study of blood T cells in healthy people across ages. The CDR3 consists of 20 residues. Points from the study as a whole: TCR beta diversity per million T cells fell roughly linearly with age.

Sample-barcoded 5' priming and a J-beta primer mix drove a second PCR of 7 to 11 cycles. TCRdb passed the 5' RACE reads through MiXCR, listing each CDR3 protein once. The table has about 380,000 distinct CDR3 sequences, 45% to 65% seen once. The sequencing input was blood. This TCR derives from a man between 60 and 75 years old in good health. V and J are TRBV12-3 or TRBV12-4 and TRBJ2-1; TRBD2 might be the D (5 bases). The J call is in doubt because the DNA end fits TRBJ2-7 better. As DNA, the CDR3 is TGTGCCAGCAGTTTATCGGAGACTGGAGCGTTAGGGAGCTCCTACAATGAGCAGTACTTC. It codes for CASSLSETGALGSSYNEQYF.